This T cell receptor (beta chain) was documented in a study of T cells in Graves' hyperthyroidism and ophthalmopathy. Overall study results and limits: The blood repertoire included most of the expanded thyroid clonotypes above 0.001.

V was clipped by 0 bases and J by 8 bases, with 15 bases between them. The germline V gene encodes CDR1 LNHNV and CDR2 YYDKDF (reference sequence). The CDR3 covers 15 residues. The diagnoses drew upon clinical symptoms, serum thyroxine and TRAb, thyroid ultrasound and orbital computed tomography. TCR beta CDR3 regions were amplified from RNA. The TCR CDR3 first-round RT-PCR relied on the HTBI primer set. Via MiXCR, TCRdb re-called the multiplex PCR reads, giving one row per CDR3 protein. The data show a few hundred thousand distinct CDR3 sequences, 46% seen once. On this clonotype itself: Its antigen is currently unknown.

This TCR came from an adult woman with Graves' disease, either hyperthyroidism or ophthalmopathy (not recorded which). This chain links TRBV15 with TRBJ2-3, with D possibly matching TRBD2 (5 bases). The source material was peripheral blood or thyroid tissue (not recorded which). CDR3 DNA: TGTGCCACCAGCAGAGAACGTCGGGATACCACTACGCAGTATTTT. Protein product: CATSRERRDTTTQYF.